Following are 12 T cell receptor beta chains from one sample sequenced in a study of T-cell reconstitution after alpha-beta-depleted transplantation in children. Unique molecular identifiers were used to barcode this TCRbeta library. One entry per CDR3 protein results from TCRdb running MiXCR on the PCR reads. Of approximately 350,000 distinct CDR3 sequences in the sample, 10% were seen once. The sample consisted of PBMCs from the stem cell graft donor, taken from the stem cell graft. The source is a human donor who donated a stem cell graft to a child with acute lymphoblastic leukemia.

This clonotype was found many times. V is TRBV12-3 or TRBV12-4 and J is TRBJ2-3, with TRBD2 matching 7 bases. J lost 3 bases, V lost 3 bases, and 6 bases had no gene match. The CDR3 contains 15 residues. CDR3 in amino acids: CASSFRAGATDTQYF. The CDR3 region has the DNA TGTGCCAGCAGTTTTCGGGCGGGAGCTACAGATACGCAGTATTTT.

The J gene is TRBJ2-1, the V gene TRBV7-9; 7 positions match TRBD1. The CDR3 runs to 15 residues. J lost 6 bases, V lost 2 bases, and 7 bases had no gene match. Germline assignment: CDR1 SEHNR and CDR2 FQNEAQ (reference sequence). CDR3 region: CASSLSGTVANEQFF. CDR3 DNA sequence: TGTGCCAGCAGCTTATCTGGGACAGTAGCCAATGAGCAGTTCTTC.

This chain connects TRBV7-9 to TRBJ2-7, with 10 bases that match TRBD2. This CDR3 is built from 16 residues. J was trimmed by 3 bases and V by 5 bases; bases with no gene match: 10. The germline CDR1 and CDR2 sequences are SEHNR and FQNEAQ (reference sequence). Here the CDR3 reads CASSIGPGTSVYEQYF. As DNA, the CDR3 is TGTGCCAGCAGCATAGGTCCCGGGACTAGCGTCTACGAGCAGTACTTC.

Many counts were recorded for this clonotype. V and J are TRBV3-1 and TRBJ2-3, with TRBD2 identical over 11 bases. The V gene's germline CDR1 is LGHDT and CDR2 YNNKEL (reference sequence). Unmatched junction bases numbered 1, after V lost 1 base and J lost 4 bases. The length of the CDR3 is 15 residues. The CDR3 protein is CASSQGLAGPDTQYF. In nucleotides, the CDR3 is TGTGCCAGCAGCCAAGGACTAGCGGGACCAGATACGCAGTATTTT.

Only a few counts were recorded for this clonotype. V is TRBV7-2 and J is TRBJ2-1; 8 nucleotides match TRBD2. Germline V gene sequence: CDR1 SGHTA, CDR2 FQGNSA. There are 14 residues in the CDR3. V shed 5 bases and J 6 bases; nucleotides not matched to a gene: 6. In DNA form, the CDR3 reads TGTGCCAGCAGCCTTAGCGGGACGAGCAATGAGCAGTTCTTC. This codes for CASSLSGTSNEQFF.

This clonotype was seen ten or more times. This chain connects TRBV12-3 or TRBV12-4 to TRBJ1-2, with 8 bases fitting TRBD1. V lost 7 bases to trimming and J lost 4 bases; unmatched junction nucleotides: 11. The CDR3 runs to 15 residues. The CDR3 region has the DNA TGTGCCAGCAACCCGACAGGGGTGTATGCCTATGGCTACACCTTC. Protein sequence: CASNPTGVYAYGYTF.

This clonotype was seen more than once but under ten times. The J gene is TRBJ2-5, the V gene TRBV7-8; possible D gene TRBD1, 6 bases. Germline values: CDR1 SGHVS, CDR2 FQNEAQ. The CDR3 consists of 14 residues. V gave up 1 base and J gave up 12 bases, with 18 bases separating them. The CDR3 loop is CASSLVQGQLLKYF. DNA for the CDR3: TGTGCCAGCAGCTTAGTACAGGGCCAACTCCTGAAGTACTTC.

This clonotype was detected a few times. The V gene is TRBV10-3, the J gene TRBJ2-7; 7 bases align to TRBD2. Trimming removed 3 bases from V and 5 bases from J; junction bases left unmatched: 13. This CDR3 comprises 16 residues. Germline V gene sequence: CDR1 ENHRY, CDR2 SYGVKD. The CDR3 DNA is TGTGCCATCAGTGACCCCCGGACTAGACTTCCGGACGAGCAGTACTTC. This codes for CAISDPRTRLPDEQYF.

This clonotype has a count of ten or more. The chain links TRBV20-1 to TRBJ1-5; D possibly corresponds to TRBD1 (6 bases). This CDR3 has 16 residues. V was pared by 4 bases and J by 0 bases, with 16 bases between. Germline-derived CDR1 and CDR2 are DFQATT and SNEGSKA (reference sequence). CDR3: CSAKRGGEYSNQPQHF. For the CDR3, the DNA is TGCAGTGCTAAGAGGGGGGGGGAATATAGCAATCAGCCCCAGCATTTT.

V gene TRBV7-2 combines with J gene TRBJ2-1; no clear D gene. This CDR3 has 17 residues. Per the germline V gene, CDR1 is SGHTA and CDR2 is FQGNSA. V was pared by 0 bases and J by 6 bases, with 18 bases between. CDR3 loop: CASSLAPPATLGNEQFF. The CDR3 bases are TGTGCCAGCAGCTTAGCGCCGCCAGCCACGTTGGGCAATGAGCAGTTCTTC.

This clonotype appeared many times. The rearrangement uses TRBV29-1 and TRBJ1-2; TRBD1 matches at 9 bases. The CDR3 contains 13 residues. The V gene's germline CDR1 is SQVTM and CDR2 ANQGSEA. With 7 bases clipped from V and 4 bases from J, the junction kept 7 bases outside the gene matches. The CDR3 DNA is TGCAGCGGCCAAACAGGGGGCAGCTATGGCTACACCTTC. Amino acid sequence: CSGQTGGSYGYTF.

This sequence joins TRBV4-1 and TRBJ2-2; 10 nucleotides line up with TRBD1. The CDR3 is made up of 14 amino acids. J was trimmed by 15 bases and V by 1 base; bases with no gene match: 8. CDR1 is MGHRA and CDR2 is YSYEKL in the germline V gene. The CDR3 spells CASSQVVSDRGMFF. The CDR3 region has the DNA TGCGCCAGCAGCCAAGTGGTATCGGACAGGGGGATGTTTTTT.